The rows below give T cell receptor beta chains drawn from one sample of a study of T cell responses to AZD1222 COVID-19 vaccine. Some clones are missing from TCRdb's copy, which holds only in-frame ones; the method was immunoSEQ multiplex PCR. The sample contains tens of thousands of clones, approximately 84% of which appear only once. The sequencing used peripheral blood, collected on day 0 of AZD1222 vaccination. These receptors were obtained from an adult in good health. The CDR3 runs from the conserved cysteine through the conserved F or W. The D gene is left open where the match is weak. Expanded clones get a size class; other rows say once, few or many, or leave the size out.

abundance | j_gene | v_gene | d_gene | CDR3aa | CDR3nt
- | TRBJ2-5 | TRBV11-1 | - | CASSPDGYQETQYF | TGTGCCAGCAGCCCGGACGGGTACCAAGAGACCCAGTACTTC
- | TRBJ2-1 | TRBV11-2 | TRBD2 | CASSLDLLAVNEQFF | TGTGCCAGCAGCTTAGATCTGCTAGCGGTAAATGAGCAGTTCTTC
once | TRBJ1-3 | TRBV9 | - | CASSPSPFGNTIYF | TGTGCCAGCAGCCCAAGTCCGTTTGGAAACACCATATATTTT
few | TRBJ2-2 | TRBV7-2 | - | CASSLVGPGELFF | TGTGCCAGCAGCTTAGTAGGACCCGGGGAGCTGTTTTTT
- | TRBJ1-1 | TRBV6-5 | - | CASRPGYTEAFF | TGTGCCAGCAGACCAGGTTACACTGAAGCTTTCTTT
- | TRBJ1-2 | TRBV7-2 | - | CASTPLFEGSGYTF | TGTGCCAGCACCCCCCTTTTTGAGGGCTCGGGCTACACCTTC
- | TRBJ1-5 | TRBV28 | - | CASTLRGDQPQHF | TGTGCCAGCACCCTGAGGGGGGATCAGCCCCAGCATTTT
few | TRBJ1-1 | TRBV29-1 | TRBD1 | CSVEVTGEATEAFF | TGCAGCGTTGAAGTGACAGGGGAGGCCACTGAAGCTTTCTTT
- | TRBJ2-1 | TRBV7-2 | TRBD1 | CASSFGQGGNEQFF | TGTGCCAGCAGCTTCGGACAGGGTGGTAATGAGCAGTTCTTC
- | TRBJ1-2 | TRBV7-2 | TRBD1 | CASSLAHERDRGGGYTF | TGTGCCAGCAGCTTAGCGCACGAAAGGGACAGGGGAGGTGGCTACACCTTC
- | TRBJ2-7 | TRBV11-2 | - | CASSFGTYEQYF | TGTGCCAGCAGCTTTGGAACCTACGAGCAGTACTTC
- | TRBJ1-6 | TRBV5-1 | TRBD1 | CASSPGLGQGNSPLHF | TGCGCCAGCAGCCCGGGTCTCGGACAGGGTAATTCACCCCTCCACTTT
- | TRBJ2-5 | TRBV29-1 | TRBD2 | CSVRLAGRQETQYF | TGCAGCGTACGACTAGCGGGGCGCCAAGAGACCCAGTACTTC
- | TRBJ2-7 | TRBV28 | TRBD2 | CASSSLAGGAYEQYF | TGTGCCAGCAGTTCACTAGCGGGAGGCGCCTACGAGCAGTACTTC
- | TRBJ1-6 | TRBV19 | TRBD1 | CASSRDSYNSPLHF | TGTGCCAGTAGTCGGGACAGCTATAATTCACCCCTCCACTTT
- | TRBJ2-7 | TRBV3-1/TRBV3-2 | - | CASSPWTASSYEQYF | TGTGCCAGCAGCCCGTGGACGGCGAGCTCCTACGAGCAGTACTTC
once | TRBJ2-5 | TRBV4-1 | TRBD2 | CASSQEALEREGRETQYF | TGCGCCAGCAGCCAAGAAGCCTTGGAGCGGGAGGGCCGTGAGACCCAGTACTTC